The rows below give T cell receptor beta chains drawn from one sample of a study of cytomegalovirus exposure and HLA in healthy donors. Measured with immunoSEQ multiplex PCR; TCRdb has only the in-frame clones, and not every one. Seen here are fewer than 150,000 clones, about four fifths observed once, and the top ten hold approximately 2%. The sample was PBMCs. The receptors were sampled from a man aged 25-45 years in good health and CMV-seronegative. The CDR3 runs from the conserved cysteine through the conserved F or W. Each record gives: J gene, clone size, V gene, D gene, CDR3 protein, CDR3 DNA. The D gene is left open where the match is weak. A row's size may be missing; if present it is once, few, many or a size class.

J: TRBJ1-1
size: .
V: TRBV19
D: .
CDR3: CASSPDRIQEAFF
DNA: TGTGCCAGTAGCCCTGACAGGATACAAGAAGCTTTCTTT

J: TRBJ1-1
size: once
V: TRBV5-1
D: .
CDR3: CASSLGFDTQRGAFF
DNA: TGCGCCAGCAGCTTGGGATTTGACACCCAAAGGGGAGCTTTCTTT

J: TRBJ2-5
size: .
V: TRBV6-1
D: .
CDR3: CASSERSPRGQYF
DNA: TGTGCCAGCAGCGAAAGGAGCCCGAGAGGCCAGTACTTC

J: TRBJ1-3
size: many
V: TRBV4-1
D: .
CDR3: CASSQVGHSISGNTIYF
DNA: TGCGCCAGCAGCCAAGTAGGTCACAGCATCTCTGGAAACACCATATATTTT

J: TRBJ2-7
size: .
V: TRBV27
D: .
CDR3: CASSYSSSGEQYF
DNA: TGTGCCAGCAGCTACTCCTCGAGTGGCGAGCAGTACTTC

J: TRBJ1-5
size: .
V: TRBV7-2
D: .
CDR3: CASSLQENQPQHF
DNA: TGTGCCAGCAGCTTACAAGAGAATCAGCCCCAGCATTTT

J: TRBJ1-5
size: once
V: TRBV27
D: .
CDR3: CASSSGHWQPQHF
DNA: TGTGCCAGCAGTTCGGGACATTGGCAGCCCCAGCATTTT

J: TRBJ2-5
size: .
V: TRBV29-1
D: .
CDR3: CSVAGQWGETQYF
DNA: TGCAGCGTCGCGGGACAGTGGGGAGAGACCCAGTACTTC

J: TRBJ2-5
size: .
V: TRBV4-1
D: TRBD1
CDR3: CASSQSGTGGGETQYF
DNA: TGCGCCAGCAGCCAATCTGGGACAGGGGGAGGAGAGACCCAGTACTTC

J: TRBJ1-5
size: once
V: TRBV27
D: TRBD1
CDR3: CASSLRTGGVYSNQPQHF
DNA: TGTGCCAGCAGTCTAAGAACAGGGGGCGTATATAGCAATCAGCCCCAGCATTTT

J: TRBJ1-5
size: once
V: TRBV2
D: TRBD1
CDR3: CASSEGQGAFGSNQPQHF
DNA: TGTGCCAGCAGTGAAGGACAGGGGGCTTTTGGGAGCAATCAGCCCCAGCATTTT

J: TRBJ2-1
size: few
V: TRBV5-5
D: TRBD2
CDR3: CASSLRGLASYNEQFF
DNA: TGTGCCAGCAGCTTGAGGGGACTAGCCTCCTACAATGAGCAGTTCTTC

J: TRBJ2-1
size: .
V: TRBV6-6
D: TRBD2
CDR3: CASSYAGRGGYNEQFF
DNA: TGTGCCAGCAGTTACGCGGGTCGGGGGGGCTACAATGAGCAGTTCTTC

J: TRBJ1-2
size: .
V: TRBV21-1
D: .
CDR3: CASTGTVECNYGYTF
DNA: TGTGCCAGCACAGGGACAGTTGAATGTAACTATGGCTACACCTTC

J: TRBJ2-1
size: few
V: TRBV18
D: TRBD1
CDR3: CASSPQGTGRSNEQFF
DNA: TGTGCCAGCTCACCACAAGGGACAGGGAGGAGCAATGAGCAGTTCTTC

J: TRBJ2-1
size: .
V: TRBV13
D: TRBD2
CDR3: CASSPPGLAGAYNEQFF
DNA: TGTGCCAGCAGCCCCCCGGGACTAGCGGGGGCATACAATGAGCAGTTCTTC

J: TRBJ1-1
size: .
V: TRBV5-1
D: TRBD1
CDR3: CASSLPGTGGTEAFF
DNA: TGCGCCAGCAGCTTGCCAGGGACAGGGGGCACTGAAGCTTTCTTT

J: TRBJ2-3
size: .
V: TRBV19
D: .
CDR3: CATAPQVGVTDTQYF
DNA: TGTGCCACAGCTCCACAGGTCGGTGTGACAGATACGCAGTATTTT

J: TRBJ2-1
size: .
V: TRBV7-6
D: .
CDR3: CASSRYNEQFF
DNA: TGTGCCAGCAGCCGGTACAATGAGCAGTTCTTC

J: TRBJ1-5
size: .
V: TRBV19
D: TRBD1
CDR3: CASSRDRDQPQHF
DNA: TGTGCCAGTAGTCGGGACAGGGATCAGCCCCAGCATTTT

J: TRBJ2-5
size: .
V: TRBV6-6
D: TRBD1
CDR3: CASSYSGTGLETQYF
DNA: TGTGCCAGCAGTTACTCCGGGACAGGGTTGGAGACCCAGTACTTC

J: TRBJ1-2
size: .
V: TRBV2
D: TRBD1
CDR3: CASRVQNRGYGYTF
DNA: TGTGCCAGCAGGGTCCAGAACAGGGGCTATGGCTACACCTTC

J: TRBJ1-1
size: few
V: TRBV6-5
D: .
CDR3: CASRQGMNTEAFF
DNA: TGTGCCAGCAGGCAGGGGATGAACACTGAAGCTTTCTTT

J: TRBJ2-3
size: .
V: TRBV27
D: TRBD2
CDR3: CASSFSGRGPGGTQYF
DNA: TGTGCCAGCAGTTTTAGCGGGAGGGGGCCCGGGGGTACGCAGTATTTT

J: TRBJ2-7
size: .
V: TRBV28
D: .
CDR3: CASTPPTGQTYEQYF
DNA: TGTGCCAGCACCCCCCCGACAGGTCAAACCTACGAGCAGTACTTC

J: TRBJ2-1
size: .
V: TRBV4-1
D: .
CDR3: CASSQGPGSYNEQFF
DNA: TGCGCCAGCAGCCAAGGGCCGGGCTCCTACAATGAGCAGTTCTTC

J: TRBJ2-3
size: once
V: TRBV28
D: .
CDR3: CASSLSGISDTQYF
DNA: TGTGCCAGCAGTTTATCAGGGATTTCAGATACGCAGTATTTT

J: TRBJ2-7
size: .
V: TRBV28
D: .
CDR3: CASSAQGSAIVDF
DNA: TGTGCCAGCAGCGCGCAGGGATCCGCTATTGTGGACTTC